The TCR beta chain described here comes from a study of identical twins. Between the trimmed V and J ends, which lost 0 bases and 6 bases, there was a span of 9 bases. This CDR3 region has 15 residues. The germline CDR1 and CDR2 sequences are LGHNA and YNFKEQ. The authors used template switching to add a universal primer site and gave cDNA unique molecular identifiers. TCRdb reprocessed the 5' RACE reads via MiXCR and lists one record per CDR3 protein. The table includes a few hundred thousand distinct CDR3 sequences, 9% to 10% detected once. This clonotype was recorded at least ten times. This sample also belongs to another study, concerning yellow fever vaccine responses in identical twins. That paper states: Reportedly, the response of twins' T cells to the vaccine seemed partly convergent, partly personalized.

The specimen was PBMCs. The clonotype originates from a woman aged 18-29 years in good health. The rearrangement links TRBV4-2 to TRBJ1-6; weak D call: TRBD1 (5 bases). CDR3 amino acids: CASSQDTGTNSPLHF. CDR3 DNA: TGTGCCAGCAGCCAAGACACAGGAACTAATTCACCCCTCCACTTT.